This T cell receptor beta chain was profiled in a study of T cell responses to AZD1222 COVID-19 vaccine (dated by TCRdb to 2020 to 2023). Regarding the complete study: TCR sequencing covered approximately 230 trial participants: 200 to 210 given two doses of AZD1222 and 26 given two doses of MenACWY control vaccine. Trial participants were enrolled by age into 18-55, 56-69 and 70-plus year subgroups, with roughly 160, 29 and 62 TCR-sequenced participants respectively. What the authors observed across the whole study: Most participants were white British and females outnumbered males, and the authors suggested that clonal diversity may have been underestimated. In the small 56-69-year group, the increase in depth fell short of significance, most likely because of low power. A significant rise in spike-specific TCR breadth and depth was observed after two AZD1222 doses relative to day 0 and relative to MenACWY recipients. Only 5 to 7 AZD1222 recipients were SARS-CoV-2 seropositive at baseline, limiting conclusions about previously exposed vaccinees. Vaccine-associated CD4 TCRs spanned the whole spike protein, with dominant responses in regions 160-218 and 743-854. Reportedly, close to half of the unique spike-specific TCRs recognized epitopes lying outside the regions that are mutated in the B.1.351 and B.1.1.7 variants. Because no day 14 peak-response samples were available, repertoires were characterized only after the peak T cell response.

The sample's time point label, in plain terms: baseline before first vaccination. The treatment or condition label here, explained by the study, means: meningococcal conjugate vaccine given as trial control. Vaccinee samples were obtained from the UK trials COV001 and COV002, which included a single-blind randomized controlled phase 2/3 trial of AZD1222 (ChAdOx1 nCoV-19) in healthy adults. For TCRbeta chain sequencing, PBMC samples from trial participants were taken at day 0 and at day 28 after the second dose. After removal of 2 bases from V and 7 bases from J, the junction retains 9 bases not matched to a gene. Reading the germline V gene gives CDR1 SGHTS and CDR2 YDEGEE. From the cysteine through the phenylalanine, the CDR3 covers 16 amino acids. Only CDR3 DNA remains: 48 bases, in frame from the first base. The CDR3 regions of human TCRbeta chains were subjected to immunosequencing. Per the original workflow: TCRs in the repertoires were compared against a reference library of SARS-CoV-2-specific TCRs that had been generated with the MIRA antigen-specificity platform. Breadth was defined as the fraction of unique TCRs that were SARS-CoV-2-associated, and depth was defined as the fraction of total T cells that were SARS-CoV-2-associated. Each spike-specific TCR was assigned to its reactive spike region and to a CD4 or CD8 class using the MIRA data. Log10-transformed breadth and depth values were compared by one-way ANOVA with Sidak's multiple comparisons tests. TCRdb took this table from immuneACCESS and kept in-frame rearrangements with V and J called. Such tables lack part of the clones; where checked against another copy, unresolved V genes explain under half of the gap, and the rest is unexplained. Clonal size and the V and J genes are those of that table, whereas D and trimming came from the DNA. This sample has about 100,000 clones in its table, and 80% to 90% of those were observed once. The ten largest make up 4% to 5% of the sample.

A word on this clone: The antigen it binds to is not known. Base-call qualities are not available, and no considerably larger clone is one nucleotide away.

The sequences come from peripheral blood, collected on day 0 of MenACWY control vaccination. This receptor was obtained from an adult in good health. The rearrangement combines TRBV5-8 with TRBJ1-6; the junction holds 7 bases that match TRBD1. The sequenced DNA is TGTGCCAGCAGCTTTTACAGGGGATTTGAGAATTCACCCCTCCACTTT. It specifies CASSFYRGFENSPLHF.